This T cell receptor (beta chain) was sequenced during a study of T cell responses to AZD1222 COVID-19 vaccine listed by TCRdb under 2021. About the investigation overall: TCR sequencing covered roughly 230 trial participants: about 210 given two doses of AZD1222 and 26 given two doses of MenACWY control vaccine. Trial participants were enrolled by age into 18-55, 56-69 and 70-plus year subgroups, with approximately 160, 26 and 62 TCR-sequenced participants respectively. The full study reports these points: Participants were mostly white British and included more females than males, and it was suggested by the authors that clonal diversity may have been underestimated. Conclusions about previously exposed vaccinees are limited, since just 6 or 7 AZD1222 recipients were seropositive for SARS-CoV-2 at baseline. The vaccine-associated CD4 TCRs covered the entire spike protein, and the dominant responses fell in regions 160-218 and 743-854. Reportedly, close to half of the unique spike-specific TCRs recognized epitopes lying outside the regions that are mutated in the B.1.351 and B.1.1.7 variants. Because no day 14 peak-response samples were available, repertoires were characterized only after the peak T cell response. After two AZD1222 doses, both the breadth and the depth of spike-specific TCRs were significantly higher than at day 0 and than in MenACWY recipients. In the small 56-69-year group, the increase in depth fell short of significance, most likely because of low power.

The CDR3 regions of human TCRbeta chains were analyzed by immunosequencing. Per the source publication's procedure: Repertoire TCRs were matched against a reference library of SARS-CoV-2-specific TCRs generated with the MIRA antigen-specificity platform. Breadth was defined as the fraction of unique TCRs that were SARS-CoV-2-associated. Depth was defined as the fraction of total T cells that were SARS-CoV-2-associated. Each spike-specific TCR was assigned to its reactive spike region and to a CD4 or CD8 class using the MIRA data. Log10-transformed breadth and depth values were compared by one-way ANOVA with Sidak's multiple comparisons tests. TCRdb took this table from immuneACCESS and kept in-frame rearrangements with V and J called. Such tables lack part of the clones; where checked against another copy, unresolved V genes explain under half of the gap, and the rest is unexplained. The V and J calls and the clone size are those of that table, but D and trimming were determined from the DNA. The sample includes about 120,000 clones, with roughly 92% observed a single time. The top ten constitute roughly 1.5% of the sample.

What this sample's time point label stands for: about 28 days (+/-7) after the second vaccine dose. AZD1222 recipients given second doses at about 4 weeks or at about 12 weeks were pooled, since spike-specific TCR depth and breadth were not found to differ between the two schedules. The vaccinee samples were drawn from two UK trials, COV001 and COV002, one of which was a single-blind randomized controlled phase 2/3 trial testing AZD1222 (ChAdOx1 nCoV-19) in healthy adults. For TCRbeta chain sequencing, PBMC samples were collected from trial participants at day 0 and at day 28 after the second dose. Including the terminal cysteine and phenylalanine, the CDR3 comprises 14 residues. Just the 42-base CDR3 DNA is kept, in frame starting at base 1. The sample holds one count of this clone. It has no known antigen specificity. No base quality information exists; no much larger clone differs at one position.

This specimen consisted of peripheral blood, obtained 28 days after the second AZD1222 dose. The sequence derives from an adult who received the AZD1222 COVID-19 vaccine. The chain joins TRBV12-2 to TRBJ2-3; TRBD1 is taken as the D call from the table, unchecked against the DNA. TRBV12-2 is reported as a pseudogene. The CDR3 protein sequence reads: CASRRDTNTDTQYF. Here is the DNA: TGTGCAAGTCGCCGGGACACTAACACAGATACGCAGTATTTT.